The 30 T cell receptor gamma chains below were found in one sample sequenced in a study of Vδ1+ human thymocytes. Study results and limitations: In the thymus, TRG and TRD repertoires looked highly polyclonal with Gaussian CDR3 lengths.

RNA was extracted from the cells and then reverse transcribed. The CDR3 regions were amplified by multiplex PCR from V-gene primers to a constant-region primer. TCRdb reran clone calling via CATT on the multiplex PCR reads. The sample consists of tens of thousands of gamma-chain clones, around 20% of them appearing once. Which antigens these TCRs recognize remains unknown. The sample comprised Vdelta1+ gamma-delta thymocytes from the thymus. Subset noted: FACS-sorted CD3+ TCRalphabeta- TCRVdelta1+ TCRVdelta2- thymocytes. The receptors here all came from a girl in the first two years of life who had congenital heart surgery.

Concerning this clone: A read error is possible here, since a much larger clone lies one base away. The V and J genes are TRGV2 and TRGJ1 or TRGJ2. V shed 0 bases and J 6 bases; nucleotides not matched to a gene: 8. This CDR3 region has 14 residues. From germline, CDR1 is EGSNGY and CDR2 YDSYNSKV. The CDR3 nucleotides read TGTGCCACCTGGGACGGGCGGGATTGTTATAAGAAACTCTTT. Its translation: CATWDGRDCYKKLF.

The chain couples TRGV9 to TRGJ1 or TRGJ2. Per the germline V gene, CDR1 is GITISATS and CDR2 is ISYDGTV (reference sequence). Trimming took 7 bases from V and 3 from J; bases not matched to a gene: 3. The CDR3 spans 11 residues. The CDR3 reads CALCCYYKKLF. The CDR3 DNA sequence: TGTGCCTTGTGCTGTTATTATAAGAAACTCTTT.

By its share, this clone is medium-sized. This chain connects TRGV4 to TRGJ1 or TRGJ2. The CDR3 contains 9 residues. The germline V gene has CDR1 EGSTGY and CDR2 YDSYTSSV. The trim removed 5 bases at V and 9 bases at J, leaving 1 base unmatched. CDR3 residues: CATWAKKLF. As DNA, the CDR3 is TGTGCCACCTGGGCTAAGAAACTCTTT.

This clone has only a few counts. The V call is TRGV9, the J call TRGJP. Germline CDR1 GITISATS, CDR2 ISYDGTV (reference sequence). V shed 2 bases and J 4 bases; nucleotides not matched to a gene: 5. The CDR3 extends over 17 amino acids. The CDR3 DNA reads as TGTGCCTTGTGGGAGGCTAACCAAGAGTTGGGCAAAAAAATCAAGGTATTT. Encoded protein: CALWEANQELGKKIKVF.

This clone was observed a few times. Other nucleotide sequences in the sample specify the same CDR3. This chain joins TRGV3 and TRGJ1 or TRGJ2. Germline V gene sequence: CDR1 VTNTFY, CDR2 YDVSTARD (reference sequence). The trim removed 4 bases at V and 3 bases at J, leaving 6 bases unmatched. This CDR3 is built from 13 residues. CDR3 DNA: TGTGCCACCTGGGATCAGCTTTATTATAAGAAACTCTTT. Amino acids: CATWDQLYYKKLF.

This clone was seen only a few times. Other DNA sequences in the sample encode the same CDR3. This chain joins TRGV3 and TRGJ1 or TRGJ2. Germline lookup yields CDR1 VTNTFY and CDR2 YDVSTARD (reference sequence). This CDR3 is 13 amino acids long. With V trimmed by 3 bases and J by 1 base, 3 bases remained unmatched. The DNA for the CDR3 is TGTGCCACCTGGGACGTCAATTATTATAAGAAACTCTTT. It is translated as CATWDVNYYKKLF.

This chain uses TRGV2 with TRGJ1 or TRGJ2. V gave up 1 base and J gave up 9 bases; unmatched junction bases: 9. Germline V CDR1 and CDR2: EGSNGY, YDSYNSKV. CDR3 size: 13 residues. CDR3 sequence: CATWDGPPRKKLF. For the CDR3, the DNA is TGTGCCACCTGGGACGGACCCCCCCGTAAGAAACTCTTT.

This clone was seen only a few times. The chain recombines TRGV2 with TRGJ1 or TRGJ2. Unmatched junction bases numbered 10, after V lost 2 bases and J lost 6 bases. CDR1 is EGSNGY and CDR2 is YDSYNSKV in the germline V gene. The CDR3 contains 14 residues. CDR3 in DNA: TGTGCCACCTGGGACGACCAAGGGGCTTATAAGAAACTCTTT. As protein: CATWDDQGAYKKLF.

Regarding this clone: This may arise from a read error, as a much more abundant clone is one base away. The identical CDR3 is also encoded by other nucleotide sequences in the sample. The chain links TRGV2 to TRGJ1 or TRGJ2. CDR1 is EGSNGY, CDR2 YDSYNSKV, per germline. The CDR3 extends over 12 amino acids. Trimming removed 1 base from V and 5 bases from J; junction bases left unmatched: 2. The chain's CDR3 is CATWDGDYKKLF. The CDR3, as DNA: TGTGCCACCTGGGACGGTGATTATAAGAAACTCTTT.

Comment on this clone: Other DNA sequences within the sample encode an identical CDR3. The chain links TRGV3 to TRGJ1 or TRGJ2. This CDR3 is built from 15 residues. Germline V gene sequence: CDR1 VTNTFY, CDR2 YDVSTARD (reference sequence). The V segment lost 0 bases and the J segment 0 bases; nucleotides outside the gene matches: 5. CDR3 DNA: TGTGCCACCTGGGACAGGCGGCCGAATTATTATAAGAAACTCTTT. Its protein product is CATWDRRPNYYKKLF.

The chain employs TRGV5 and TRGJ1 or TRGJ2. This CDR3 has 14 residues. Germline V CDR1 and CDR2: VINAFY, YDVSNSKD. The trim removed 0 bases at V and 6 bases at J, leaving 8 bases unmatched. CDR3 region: CATWDRQLTYKKLF. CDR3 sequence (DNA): TGTGCCACCTGGGACAGGCAGTTGACTTATAAGAAACTCTTT.

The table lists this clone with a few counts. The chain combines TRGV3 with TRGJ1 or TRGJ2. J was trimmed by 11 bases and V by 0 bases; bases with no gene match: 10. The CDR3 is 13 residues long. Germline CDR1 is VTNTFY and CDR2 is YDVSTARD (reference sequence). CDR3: CATWDRHQVEKLF. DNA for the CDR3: TGTGCCACCTGGGACAGGCACCAGGTCGAGAAACTCTTT.

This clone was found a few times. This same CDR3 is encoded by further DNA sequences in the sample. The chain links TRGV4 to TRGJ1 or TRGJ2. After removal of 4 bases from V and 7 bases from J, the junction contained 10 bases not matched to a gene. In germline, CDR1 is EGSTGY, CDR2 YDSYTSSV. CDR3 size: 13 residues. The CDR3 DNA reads TGTGCCACCTGGGACGGGCCTAACTATAAGAAACTCTTT. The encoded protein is CATWDGPNYKKLF.

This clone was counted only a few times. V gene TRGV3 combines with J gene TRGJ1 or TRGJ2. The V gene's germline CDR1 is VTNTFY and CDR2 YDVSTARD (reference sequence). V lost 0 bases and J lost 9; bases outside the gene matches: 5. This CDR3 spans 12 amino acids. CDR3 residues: CATWDRFSKKLF. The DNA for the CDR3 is TGTGCCACCTGGGACAGGTTCTCTAAGAAACTCTTT.

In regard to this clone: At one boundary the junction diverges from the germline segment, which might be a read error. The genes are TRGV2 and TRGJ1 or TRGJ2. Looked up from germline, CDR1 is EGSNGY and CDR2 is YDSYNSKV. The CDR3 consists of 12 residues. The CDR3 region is CATRDGLGKKLF. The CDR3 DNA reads TGTGCCACCCGGGACGGGTTAGGGAAGAAACTCTTT.

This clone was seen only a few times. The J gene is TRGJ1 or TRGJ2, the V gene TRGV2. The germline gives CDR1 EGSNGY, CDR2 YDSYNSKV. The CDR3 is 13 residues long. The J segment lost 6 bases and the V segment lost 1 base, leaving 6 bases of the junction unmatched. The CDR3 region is CATWDGCCYKKLF. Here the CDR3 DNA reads TGTGCCACCTGGGACGGATGTTGTTATAAGAAACTCTTT.

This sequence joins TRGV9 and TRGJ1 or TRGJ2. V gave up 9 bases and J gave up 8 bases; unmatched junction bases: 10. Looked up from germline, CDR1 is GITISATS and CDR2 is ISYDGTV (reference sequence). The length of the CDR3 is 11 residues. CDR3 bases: TGTGCCTTGGGTCGCCCTAATAAGAAACTCTTT. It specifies CALGRPNKKLF.

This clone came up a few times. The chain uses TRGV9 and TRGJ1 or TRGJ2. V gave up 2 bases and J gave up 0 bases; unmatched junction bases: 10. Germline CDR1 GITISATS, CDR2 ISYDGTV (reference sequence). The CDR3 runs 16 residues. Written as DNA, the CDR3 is TGTGCCTTGTGGGAGGGCAGGATAGCGAATTATTATAAGAAACTCTTT. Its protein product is CALWEGRIANYYKKLF.

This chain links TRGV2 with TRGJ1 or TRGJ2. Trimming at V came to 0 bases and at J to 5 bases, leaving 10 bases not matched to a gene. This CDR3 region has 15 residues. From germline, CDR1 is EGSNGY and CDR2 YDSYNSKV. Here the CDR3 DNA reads TGTGCCACCTGGGACGGGCGAAGGGGTGATTATAAGAAACTCTTT. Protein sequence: CATWDGRRGDYKKLF.

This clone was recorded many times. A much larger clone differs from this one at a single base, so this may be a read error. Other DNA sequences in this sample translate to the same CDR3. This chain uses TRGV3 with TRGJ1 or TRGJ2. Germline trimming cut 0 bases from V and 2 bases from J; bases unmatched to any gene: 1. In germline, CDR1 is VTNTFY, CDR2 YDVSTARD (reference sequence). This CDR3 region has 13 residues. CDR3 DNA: TGTGCCACCTGGGACAGGTATTATTATAAGAAACTCTTT. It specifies CATWDRYYYKKLF.

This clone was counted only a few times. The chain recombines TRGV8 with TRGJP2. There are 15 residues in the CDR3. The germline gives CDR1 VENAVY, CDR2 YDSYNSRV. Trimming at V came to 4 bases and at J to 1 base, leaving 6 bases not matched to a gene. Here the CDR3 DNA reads TGTGCCACCTGGGACATCCGTAGTAGTGATTGGATCAAGACGTTT. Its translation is CATWDIRSSDWIKTF.

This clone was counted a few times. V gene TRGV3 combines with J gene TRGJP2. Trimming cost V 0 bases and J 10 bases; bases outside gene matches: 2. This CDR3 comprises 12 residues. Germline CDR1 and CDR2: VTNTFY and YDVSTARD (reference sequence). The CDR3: CATWDRPWIKTF. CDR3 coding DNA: TGTGCCACCTGGGACAGGCCTTGGATCAAGACGTTT.

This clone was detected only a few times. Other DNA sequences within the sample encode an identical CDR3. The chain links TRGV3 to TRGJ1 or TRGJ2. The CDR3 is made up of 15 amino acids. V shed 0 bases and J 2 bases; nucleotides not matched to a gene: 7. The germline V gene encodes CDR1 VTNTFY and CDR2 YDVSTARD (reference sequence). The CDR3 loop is CATWDRRTDYYKKLF. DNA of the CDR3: TGTGCCACCTGGGACAGGCGAACGGATTATTATAAGAAACTCTTT.

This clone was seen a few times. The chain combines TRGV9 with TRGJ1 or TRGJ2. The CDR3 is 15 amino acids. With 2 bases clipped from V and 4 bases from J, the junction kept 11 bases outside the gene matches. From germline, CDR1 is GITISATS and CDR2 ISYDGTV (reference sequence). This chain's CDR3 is CALWEEKDKYYKKLF. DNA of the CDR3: TGTGCCTTGTGGGAGGAGAAAGACAAATATTATAAGAAACTCTTT.

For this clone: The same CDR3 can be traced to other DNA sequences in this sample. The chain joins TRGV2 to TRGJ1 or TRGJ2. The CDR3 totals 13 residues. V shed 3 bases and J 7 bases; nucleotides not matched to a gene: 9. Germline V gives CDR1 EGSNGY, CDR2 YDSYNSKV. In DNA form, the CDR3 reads TGTGCCACCTGGGACCCCTTGGGCTATAAGAAACTCTTT. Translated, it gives CATWDPLGYKKLF.

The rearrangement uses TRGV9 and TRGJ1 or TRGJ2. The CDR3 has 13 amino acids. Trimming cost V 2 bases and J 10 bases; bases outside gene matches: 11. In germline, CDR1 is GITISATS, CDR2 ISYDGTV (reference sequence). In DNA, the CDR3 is TGTGCCTTGTGGGAGGCCCTTAAAGGGAAGAAACTCTTT. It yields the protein CALWEALKGKKLF.

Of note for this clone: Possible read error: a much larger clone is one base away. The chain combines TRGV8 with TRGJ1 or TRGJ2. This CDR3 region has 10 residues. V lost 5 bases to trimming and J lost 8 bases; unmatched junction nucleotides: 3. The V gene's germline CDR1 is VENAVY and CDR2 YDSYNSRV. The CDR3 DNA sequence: TGTGCCACCTGGGGCCATAAGAAACTCTTT. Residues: CATWGHKKLF.

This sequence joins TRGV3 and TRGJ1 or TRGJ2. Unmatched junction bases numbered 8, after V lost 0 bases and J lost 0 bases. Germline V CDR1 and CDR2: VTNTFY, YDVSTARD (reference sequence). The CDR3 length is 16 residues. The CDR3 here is CATWDRLRTNYYKKLF. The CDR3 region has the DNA TGTGCCACCTGGGACAGGCTCAGGACGAATTATTATAAGAAACTCTTT.

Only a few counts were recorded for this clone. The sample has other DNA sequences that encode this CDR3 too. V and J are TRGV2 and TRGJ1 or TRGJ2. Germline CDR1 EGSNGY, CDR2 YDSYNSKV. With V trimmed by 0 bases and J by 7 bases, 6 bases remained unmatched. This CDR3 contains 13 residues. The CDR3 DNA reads TGTGCCACCTGGGACGGGCAGAGATATAAGAAACTCTTT. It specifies CATWDGQRYKKLF.

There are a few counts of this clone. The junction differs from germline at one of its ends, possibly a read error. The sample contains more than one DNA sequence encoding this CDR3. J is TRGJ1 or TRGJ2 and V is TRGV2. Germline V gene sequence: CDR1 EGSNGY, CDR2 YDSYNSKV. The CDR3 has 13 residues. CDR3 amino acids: CATWDGPSYKKLF. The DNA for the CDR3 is TGTGCCACCTGGGACGGGCCGAGTTATAAGAAGCTCTTT.